What follows are 26 T cell receptor beta chains derived from one specimen sequenced in a study of T cell responses to AZD1222 COVID-19 vaccine. Profiling relied on immunoSEQ multiplex PCR, and the TCRdb table lists in-frame clones only, not all of them. The table records some 120,000 clones, 80% to 90% of them present only once. Specimen: peripheral blood, collected 28 days after the second AZD1222 dose. These receptors all stem from an adult who received the AZD1222 COVID-19 vaccine.

In DNA form, the CDR3 reads TGTGCCAGCAGCTTAGCCAGGGGGGCCCCTTACGAGCAGTACTTC. Protein product: CASSLARGAPYEQYF. The chain has TRBV11-2 and TRBJ2-7; perhaps TRBD1 as D (7 bases). V was pared by 1 base and J by 4 bases, with 14 bases between. CDR1 and CDR2 (germline): SGHAT, FQNNGV. This CDR3 spans 15 amino acids.

This chain links TRBV19 with TRBJ1-5, with a possible D match to TRBD1 (5 bases). This CDR3 is 13 amino acids long. Trimming cost V 0 bases and J 10 bases, with 10 bases left between them. Germline-derived CDR1 and CDR2 are LNHDA and SQIVND (reference sequence). CDR3 sequence: CASSIEGGRPQHF. The CDR3 nucleotides read TGTGCCAGTAGTATAGAGGGGGGACGACCCCAGCATTTT.

The J gene is TRBJ2-7, the V gene TRBV2, with D tentatively TRBD1 (5 bases). Trimming took off 9 bases at V and 3 bases at J, with 9 bases between the two ends. CDR3 size: 11 residues. Germline V gives CDR1 SNHLY, CDR2 FYNNEI. The CDR3, as DNA: TGTGCCAGTGACAGAGACTACGAGCAGTACTTC. Translating it yields CASDRDYEQYF.

The rearrangement links TRBV14 to TRBJ2-2; D could derive from TRBD1 or TRBD2 (5 bases each). Trimming took off 2 bases at V and 9 bases at J, with 19 bases between the two ends. This CDR3 spans 16 amino acids. Germline CDR1 SGHDN, CDR2 FVKESK. CDR3 sequence reads: CASSQLGTGLLRELFF. The CDR3, as DNA: TGTGCCAGCAGCCAATTAGGGACGGGCCTCCTCCGGGAGCTGTTTTTT. The variable domain in full, with the rest retrieved from reference TRBV14 and TRBJ2-2, is EAGVTQFPSHSVIEKGQTVTLRCDPISGHDNLYWYRRVMGKEIKFLLHFVKESKQDESGMPNNRFLAERTGGTYSTLKVQPAELEDSGVYFCASSQLGTGLLRELFFGEGSRLTVL.

V gene TRBV11-2 combines with J gene TRBJ2-1; a weak D match, TRBD1 (6 bases). This CDR3 is 14 amino acids long. The V end was cut by 0 bases, the J end by 7 bases, with 10 bases between. The germline gives CDR1 SGHAT, CDR2 FQNNGV. CDR3 nucleotide sequence: TGTGCCAGCAGCTTAGATCGACAGGTTAATGAGCAGTTCTTC. This codes for CASSLDRQVNEQFF.

The gene calls are TRBV5-6 and TRBJ2-7, with TRBD1 as a possible D gene (5 bases). Trimming removed 4 bases at V and 3 bases at J, with 8 bases between. The CDR3 is 12 amino acids. Germline V gene sequence: CDR1 SGHDT, CDR2 YYEEEE. The CDR3 reads CASSRQLYEQYF. CDR3 DNA sequence: TGTGCCAGCAGCCGACAGCTCTACGAGCAGTACTTC. Using reference TRBV5-6 and TRBJ2-7 for the parts outside the CDR3, the full variable domain is DAGVTQSPTHLIKTRGQQVTLRCSPKSGHDTVSWYQQALGQGPQFIFQYYEEEERQRGNFPDRFSGHQFPNYSSELNVNALLLGDSALYLCASSRQLYEQYFGPGTRLTVT.

This clone was observed a few times. J is TRBJ1-1 and V is TRBV6-2 or TRBV6-3, with TRBD1 identical over 9 bases. Per the germline V gene, CDR1 is MNHEY and CDR2 is SVGEGT. This CDR3 has 18 residues. V lost 5 bases and J lost 2; bases outside the gene matches: 15. CDR3 coding DNA: TGTGCCAGCAGTCCCCGCCAGAGACCGGGACAGGGAAACACTGAAGCTTTCTTT. Amino acids: CASSPRQRPGQGNTEAFF.

This clone appeared a single time. The V call is TRBV29-1, the J call TRBJ1-1, with D unresolved. Germline CDR1 reads SQVTM; CDR2 reads ANQGSEA. The CDR3 has 13 amino acids. Deletions cut 3 bases from V and 0 bases from J, with 8 bases between. This CDR3 reads CSVDRQMNTEAFF. The CDR3 nucleotides read TGCAGCGTTGATCGCCAGATGAACACTGAAGCTTTCTTT.

This clone turned up a few times. The chain is built from TRBV7-2 and TRBJ1-6; 7 positions agree with TRBD1. The CDR3 is 14 residues long. Germline V gives CDR1 SGHTA, CDR2 FQGNSA. Unmatched junction bases numbered 4, after V lost 5 bases and J lost 6 bases. CDR3 bases: TGTGCCAGCAGCCTTGGGACAGTTAATTCACCCCTCCACTTT. This encodes CASSLGTVNSPLHF. The variable domain in full, with the rest retrieved from reference TRBV7-2 and TRBJ1-6, is GAGVSQSPSNKVTEKGKDVELRCDPISGHTALYWYRQSLGQGLEFLIYFQGNSAPDKSGLPSDRFSAERTGGSVSTLTIQRTQQEDSAVYLCASSLGTVNSPLHFGNGTRLTVT.

The rearrangement uses TRBV7-2 and TRBJ1-6; no reliable D call. Trimming left V 5 bases short and J 0 bases short, with 11 bases between. CDR1 and CDR2 from the germline V gene are SGHTA and FQGNSA. The CDR3 has 16 amino acids. The chain's CDR3 is CASSPGGSSYNSPLHF. CDR3 DNA: TGTGCCAGCAGCCCAGGAGGGAGCTCCTATAATTCACCCCTCCACTTT.

The chain carries TRBV29-1 and TRBJ1-2; unclear D gene. The V and J ends lost 7 bases and 4 bases respectively, with 19 bases between them. CDR3 length: 14 residues. The germline CDR1 and CDR2 sequences are SQVTM and ANQGSEA. CDR3 in amino acids: CSAVLSVGSYGYTF. DNA of the CDR3: TGCAGCGCCGTCCTATCCGTAGGGAGCTATGGCTACACCTTC. Full variable domain (remainder filled in from reference TRBV29-1 and TRBJ1-2): SAVISQKPSRDICQRGTSLTIQCQVDSQVTMMFWYRQQPGQSLTLIATANQGSEATYESGFVIDKFPISRPNLTFSTLTVSNMSPEDSSIYLCSAVLSVGSYGYTFGSGTRLTVV.

J is TRBJ1-6 and V is TRBV5-1; 8 bases map to TRBD1. The CDR3 runs to 14 residues. Germline V lookup: CDR1 SGHRS, CDR2 YFSETQ. V dropped 4 bases and J dropped 7; count of bases not matched to a gene: 4. For the CDR3, the DNA is TGCGCCAGCAGCCCGGGACAGGCGAATTCACCCCTCCACTTT. This translates into CASSPGQANSPLHF.

The V gene is TRBV4-3, the J gene TRBJ1-1; D is uncertain. Trimming cost V 1 base and J 1 base, with 13 bases left between them. The CDR3 length is 16 residues. Looked up from germline, CDR1 is LGHNA and CDR2 is YSLEER. As DNA, the CDR3 is TGCGCCAGCAGCCAAGGCACGGCGGTAGGGAACACTGAAGCTTTCTTT. Residues: CASSQGTAVGNTEAFF.

This chain uses TRBV12-3 or TRBV12-4 with TRBJ1-2, with D tentatively TRBD1 (5 bases). The CDR3 consists of 13 residues. V was cut by 6 bases and J by 4 bases, with 12 bases left in between. The CDR3 region is CASSFGAPYGYTF. The CDR3 DNA follows: TGTGCCAGCAGCTTCGGGGCACCCTATGGCTACACCTTC.

This clone has just a few counts. The chain joins TRBV7-2 to TRBJ1-2; D remains unclear. The germline gives CDR1 SGHTA, CDR2 FQGNSA. V lost 3 bases and J lost 8, with 10 bases in between. The CDR3 spans 12 residues. CDR3 bases: TGTGCCAGCAGCTTTGGTTCGGGGGGCTACACCTTC. Protein: CASSFGSGGYTF.

The rearrangement uses TRBV4-1 and TRBJ2-7; no reliable D call. V gave up 0 bases and J gave up 3 bases, with 9 bases separating them. The V gene's germline CDR1 is MGHRA and CDR2 YSYEKL. The length of the CDR3 is 14 residues. In DNA, the CDR3 is TGCGCCAGCAGCCAAGAAGGCCCCGACTACGAGCAGTACTTC. Translating gives CASSQEGPDYEQYF.

This chain links TRBV12-2 with TRBJ2-1. TRBV12-2 is tagged as a pseudogene. The CDR3 is 18 residues long. The CDR3 DNA is TGTGCAAGTCGCTTAGCAAATTGGACCCCCCGAGACCACAATGAGCAGTTCTTC. Translated, it gives CASRLANWTPRDHNEQFF.

The chain has TRBV5-6 and TRBJ2-5; possibly TRBD1 for D (5 bases). CDR3 size: 15 residues. CDR1 and CDR2 from the germline V gene are SGHDT and YYEEEE. Trimming removed 1 base at V and 5 bases at J, with 15 bases between. The CDR3: CASSLMAGKSETQYF. CDR3 sequence (DNA): TGTGCCAGCAGCTTGATGGCAGGGAAGAGCGAGACCCAGTACTTC.

This clone came up once. The chain links TRBV2 to TRBJ1-4; 8 bases are shared with TRBD1. This CDR3 contains 15 residues. Germline V gene sequence: CDR1 SNHLY, CDR2 FYNNEI. Trimming cost V 6 bases and J 3 bases; bases outside gene matches: 6. This CDR3 is CASRTGETPNEKLFF. The CDR3 bases are TGTGCCAGCAGGACAGGGGAGACACCTAATGAAAAACTGTTTTTT.

The V and J genes are TRBV27 and TRBJ2-7; D not certain. V shed 3 bases and J shed 0 bases, with 12 bases lying between them. Germline-derived CDR1 and CDR2 are MNHEY and SMNVEV (reference sequence). This CDR3 spans 15 amino acids. In nucleotides, the CDR3 is TGTGCCAGCAGTTTGGCTAGGGCGGCCTCCTACGAGCAGTACTTC. This gives the protein CASSLARAASYEQYF.

The chain couples TRBV6-5 to TRBJ1-2; D gene uncertain. Germline CDR1 MNHEY, CDR2 SVGAGI. This CDR3 has 15 residues. V was shortened by 6 bases and J by 1 base, with 15 bases between the two germline ends. The CDR3 sequence: CASRNDGFNNYGYTF. The CDR3 coding sequence is TGTGCCAGCAGGAACGACGGATTTAATAACTATGGCTACACCTTC.

The CDR3 here is CASSPIRGSSYEQYF. The CDR3 DNA is TGCGCCAGCAGCCCGATCAGGGGCAGCTCCTACGAGCAGTACTTC. The chain couples TRBV4-1 to TRBJ2-7; TRBD1 is a possible D gene (6 bases). The CDR3 consists of 15 residues. V was cut by 4 bases and J by 0 bases, with 13 bases left in between. In germline, CDR1 is MGHRA, CDR2 YSYEKL.

This clone has just a few counts. Other DNA sequences in the same sample also yield this CDR3. J is TRBJ1-5 and V is TRBV6-1; D gene unclear. Per germline, CDR1 MNHNS and CDR2 SASEGT. Deletions cut 2 bases from V and 6 bases from J, with 5 bases between. CDR3 length: 12 residues. As DNA, the CDR3 is TGTGCCAGCAGTGAACCTGTTCAGCCCCAGCATTTT. Residues: CASSEPVQPQHF.

This sequence joins TRBV30 and TRBJ1-6, with 7 bases identical to TRBD1. Germline V CDR1 and CDR2: GTSNPN, SVGIG (reference sequence). The trim removed 0 bases at V and 0 bases at J, leaving 14 bases unmatched. The CDR3 consists of 20 residues. CDR3 DNA sequence: TGTGCCTGGAGTGTACACAAGGGCAGGGGGTCGAGCTCCTATAATTCACCCCTCCACTTT. It translates to CAWSVHKGRGSSSYNSPLHF. The full variable domain, rest sourced from reference TRBV30 and TRBJ1-6, is SQTIHQWPATLVQPVGSPLSLECTVEGTSNPNLYWYRQAAGRGLQLLFYSVGIGQISSEVPQNLSASRPQDRQFILSSKKLLLSDSGFYLCAWSVHKGRGSSSYNSPLHFGNGTRLTVT.

The V gene is TRBV7-2, the J gene TRBJ1-2; D call uncertain. Germline loops: CDR1 SGHTA, CDR2 FQGNSA. The CDR3 is made up of 11 amino acids. The V end lost 4 bases, the J end lost 4 bases, and 4 bases lay between the germline ends. The CDR3 coding sequence is TGTGCCAGCAGCTCCGCCTATGGCTACACCTTC. The encoded protein is CASSSAYGYTF.

This sequence joins TRBV10-3 and TRBJ1-3; D not resolved. Germline CDR1 reads ENHRY; CDR2 reads SYGVKD. V lost 6 bases and J 2 bases, leaving 5 bases between the germline ends. The CDR3 length is 12 residues. CDR3 sequence (DNA): TGTGCCATCAGGACCCCTGGAAACACCATATATTTT. As protein: CAIRTPGNTIYF.